This T cell receptor (beta chain) stems from a study of cytomegalovirus exposure and HLA in healthy donors. The study, taken as a whole, reports: It was 164 TCR beta chains that were listed as cytomegalovirus-associated. Most TCRs appeared rarely, but some public TCRs recurred in many donors.

Vbeta (60) and Jbeta (13) primers were used in the PCR. The assay was immunoSEQ multiplex PCR, and TCRdb's table has in-frame clones only and misses some. The data hold 190,000 or so clones, with over 80% observed a single time. With respect to this clone: Its antigen is undetermined.

Likely unrecorded immune exposures existed in these nominally healthy donors. The sequencing input was PBMCs. The clonotype originates from a man between 45 and 60 years old in good health and CMV-seronegative.

The CDR3 DNA reads as TGTGCCAGCAAGGGCAGGGTACTTCCGAACACTGAAGCTTTCTTT. Its translation is CASKGRVLPNTEAFF. The chain couples TRBV28 to TRBJ1-1; perhaps TRBD1 as D (5 bases). Germline CDR1 MDHEN, CDR2 SYDVKM. This CDR3 region has 15 residues. The germline V and J ends were trimmed by 7 bases and 1 base, with 16 bases remaining between them.